Listed below are T cell receptor beta chains from one sample, sequenced in a study of cytomegalovirus exposure and HLA in healthy donors. Profiling relied on immunoSEQ multiplex PCR, and the TCRdb table lists in-frame clones only, not all of them. The data hold 45,000 to 60,000 clones, with more than 80% observed a single time. Sample: PBMCs. The receptor source for this set is a woman between 18 and 30 years old in good health and CMV-seronegative. Each CDR3 is given with its conserved first and last residue. A D gene is named only where the DNA matches it firmly. Clone sizes are given selectively: once, few, many, or a class where the clone is expanded.

. TRBJ1-5 16 TRBV19 . CASTPWGGRSNQPQHF TGTGCCAGTACCCCTTGGGGGGGGCGAAGCAATCAGCCCCAGCATTTT
TRBD1 TRBJ1-5 15 TRBV19 . CASSNRQGSWQPQHF TGTGCCAGTAGTAACAGACAGGGGTCTTGGCAGCCCCAGCATTTT
TRBD2 TRBJ2-3 14 TRBV5-5 . CASSSWTTSGGKYF TGTGCCAGCAGCTCGTGGACAACTAGCGGGGGGAAGTATTTT
TRBD2 TRBJ2-3 18 TRBV5-6 . CASSLDIRTSVIPDTQYF TGTGCCAGCAGCTTGGATATTAGGACTAGCGTAATCCCGGATACGCAGTATTTT
. TRBJ2-1 14 TRBV7-9 . CASRPKEFYNEQFF TGTGCCAGCCGACCTAAGGAGTTCTACAATGAGCAGTTCTTC
. TRBJ2-7 11 TRBV20-1 . CSAADSYEQYF TGCAGTGCCGCAGACAGCTACGAGCAGTACTTC
TRBD2 TRBJ2-1 16 TRBV6-5 . CASSYFSSGGDNEQFF TGTGCCAGCAGTTACTTTTCTAGCGGGGGGGACAATGAGCAGTTCTTC
TRBD1 TRBJ1-1 13 TRBV2 . CASSRTGGAEAFF TGTGCCAGCAGTCGGACAGGGGGTGCTGAAGCTTTCTTT
. TRBJ1-2 14 TRBV5-1 . CASSLVRPNYGYTF TGCGCCAGCAGCTTGGTCAGGCCTAACTATGGCTACACCTTC
. TRBJ1-2 15 TRBV10-3 . CAISEPGGVSYGYTF TGTGCCATCAGTGAACCCGGGGGGGTTAGCTATGGCTACACCTTC
. TRBJ1-1 14 TRBV18 . CASSPEVGQGEAFF TGTGCCAGCTCACCCGAGGTAGGGCAGGGTGAAGCTTTCTTT
TRBD2 TRBJ2-7 15 TRBV7-2 . CASSLESSGVDEQYF TGTGCCAGCAGCTTAGAGTCTAGCGGGGTTGACGAGCAGTACTTC
. TRBJ2-7 14 TRBV7-6 . CASSLRDTSYEQYF TGTGCCAGCAGCTTACGGGACACCTCCTACGAGCAGTACTTC
. TRBJ1-2 13 TRBV27 . CASSKDSLVGYTF TGTGCCAGCAGTAAGGACAGCCTTGTGGGCTACACCTTC
TRBD1 TRBJ1-1 17 TRBV19 . CASSPFGQGAGRSEAFF TGTGCCAGTAGTCCCTTCGGCCAGGGGGCGGGACGGTCTGAAGCTTTCTTT
. TRBJ2-2 11 TRBV7-9 once CASSFAGELFF TGTGCCAGCAGCTTCGCCGGGGAGCTGTTTTTT
TRBD2 TRBJ2-1 17 TRBV5-1 . CASSLLAGGPPYNEQFF TGCGCCAGCAGCTTACTAGCGGGGGGCCCCCCCTACAATGAGCAGTTCTTC
TRBD1 TRBJ2-7 13 TRBV12-5 . CASARDRSPEQYF TGTGCTAGTGCCCGGGACAGGTCCCCCGAGCAGTACTTC
. TRBJ2-3 13 TRBV6-5 . CASRRGGPDTQYF TGTGCCAGCAGGCGCGGGGGCCCGGATACGCAGTATTTT
. TRBJ2-3 17 TRBV28 . CASSAAGQGGNTDTQYF TGTGCCAGCAGCGCCGCGGGCCAGGGGGGAAACACAGATACGCAGTATTTT
. TRBJ1-3 14 TRBV6-1 . CASSVEHAGNTIYF TGTGCCAGCAGTGTCGAACACGCTGGAAACACCATATATTTT
. TRBJ1-3 15 TRBV5-4 . CASSFGGDAGNTIYF TGTGCCAGCAGCTTTGGGGGGGACGCTGGAAACACCATATATTTT
. TRBJ2-7 14 TRBV4-2 . CASSQDYPGYEQYF TGTGCCAGCAGCCAAGACTATCCCGGCTACGAGCAGTACTTC
TRBD1 TRBJ2-1 19 TRBV27 . CASSSLGTGGVPLYNEQFF TGTGCCAGCAGTTCCCTCGGGACAGGGGGCGTACCATTATACAATGAGCAGTTCTTC
TRBD2 TRBJ2-2 14 TRBV19 . CASSPQRDTGELFF TGTGCCAGTTCGCCCCAGCGGGATACCGGGGAGCTGTTTTTT
. TRBJ1-5 14 TRBV6-1 . CASSEQGGNQPQHF TGTGCCAGCAGTGAACAGGGTGGGAATCAGCCCCAGCATTTT
. TRBJ1-1 14 TRBV6-4 . CASSDSESHTEAFF TGTGCCAGCAGTGACTCGGAGAGTCACACTGAAGCTTTCTTT
. TRBJ1-1 14 TRBV4-3 . CASSQDLRVTEAFF TGCGCCAGCAGCCAAGATCTCAGGGTTACTGAAGCTTTCTTT
TRBD2 TRBJ2-5 16 TRBV11-2 . CASSQRSGRASETQYF TGTGCCAGCAGCCAACGGAGCGGGAGGGCAAGCGAGACCCAGTACTTC
. TRBJ2-7 12 TRBV6-1 once CASSGGSGEQYF TGTGCCAGCAGTGGGGGAAGCGGCGAGCAGTACTTC
. TRBJ2-7 14 TRBV6-1 . CASRPRSHPYEQYF TGTGCCAGCAGGCCCCGGAGCCACCCCTACGAGCAGTACTTC
. TRBJ1-2 15 TRBV9 . CASSVDSRGASGYTF TGTGCCAGCAGCGTAGATAGTCGGGGGGCGAGTGGCTACACCTTC
. TRBJ2-3 16 TRBV4-3 . CASSQDPRVSTDTQYF TGCGCCAGCAGCCAAGATCCCCGAGTAAGCACAGATACGCAGTATTTT
TRBD1 TRBJ1-2 14 TRBV5-8 . CASSFYRTGEGYTF TGTGCCAGCAGCTTCTACCGGACAGGGGAAGGCTACACCTTC
. TRBJ2-3 17 TRBV7-2 . CASSLRWGRRSTDTQYF TGTGCCAGCAGCTTACGGTGGGGCCGAAGGAGCACAGATACGCAGTATTTT
. TRBJ1-1 13 TRBV25-1 . CASSESRQPEAFF TGTGCCAGCAGTGAATCAAGACAGCCTGAAGCTTTCTTT
. TRBJ2-6 14 TRBV27 . CASSFFAGANVLTF TGTGCCAGCAGTTTTTTCGCTGGGGCCAACGTCCTGACTTTC
. TRBJ2-1 14 TRBV4-3 . CASSQVFGSGEQFF TGCGCCAGCAGCCAAGTCTTTGGGTCGGGTGAGCAGTTCTTC
. TRBJ1-1 14 TRBV13 . CASRAEGGNTEAFF TGTGCCAGCAGGGCCGAAGGGGGGAACACTGAAGCTTTCTTT
TRBD1 TRBJ2-5 13 TRBV2 . CASHQDREETQYF TGTGCCAGCCACCAAGACAGGGAAGAGACCCAGTACTTC
TRBD2 TRBJ2-1 15 TRBV11-3 . CASSYTSGGYNEQFF TGTGCCAGCAGCTATACTAGCGGGGGGTATAATGAGCAGTTCTTC
TRBD2 TRBJ2-1 18 TRBV4-2 . CASSQVLAGGSYPTEQFF TGTGCCAGCAGCCAAGTGTTAGCGGGAGGCTCCTATCCGACTGAGCAGTTCTTC
TRBD2 TRBJ2-3 16 TRBV7-8 once CASSYRLAGGEDTQYF TGTGCCAGCAGCTACCGACTAGCGGGAGGGGAAGATACGCAGTATTTT
. TRBJ2-7 13 TRBV5-1 . CASRRISSYEQYF TGCGCCAGCAGGCGGATCAGCTCCTACGAGCAGTACTTC
. TRBJ1-4 12 TRBV15 . CATSRVSTELFF TGTGCCACCAGCAGAGTATCAACGGAACTGTTTTTT
. TRBJ2-7 14 TRBV21-1 medium-sized CASSKGAEDHEQYF TGTGCCAGCAGCAAGGGGGCGGAGGACCACGAGCAGTACTTC
. TRBJ1-1 14 TRBV6-5 few CASSPTGRNTEAFF TGTGCCAGCAGTCCGACCGGGAGAAACACTGAAGCTTTCTTT